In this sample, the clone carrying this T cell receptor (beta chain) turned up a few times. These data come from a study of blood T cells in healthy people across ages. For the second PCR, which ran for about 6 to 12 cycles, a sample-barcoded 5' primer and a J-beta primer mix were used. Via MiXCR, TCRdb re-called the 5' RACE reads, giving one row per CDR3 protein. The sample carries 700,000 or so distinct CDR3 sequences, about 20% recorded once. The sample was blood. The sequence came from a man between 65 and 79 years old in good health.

CDR3 residues: CASKPENTDTQYF. The CDR3 bases are TGCGCCAGCAAACCAGAAAACACAGATACGCAGTATTTT. The chain is built from TRBV5-1 and TRBJ2-3; no definite D call. V lost 6 bases, J lost 2 bases, and 10 bases lay in between. CDR3 length: 13 amino acids. The germline V gene encodes CDR1 SGHRS and CDR2 YFSETQ.